This is a list of T cell receptor beta chains from one sample in a study of T cells after yellow fever vaccination. TCRdb redid the calling of the 5' RACE reads with MiXCR, one entry per CDR3 protein. The data show about 630,000 distinct CDR3 sequences, 12% seen once. This specimen was PBMCs, taken on the day of the yellow fever booster vaccination. The receptors were sampled from a man between 25 and 39 years old who received the YFV17D yellow fever vaccine. The CDR3 runs from the conserved cysteine through the conserved F or W. D genes are given only for firm matches. Size tells how often a clone was seen (once, few, many) or the class of an expanded clone, and some rows leave it out.

few | TRBJ2-7 | - | TRBV10-3 | 13 | CAIRGTTLYEQYF | TGTGCCATCAGGGGGACAACCCTCTACGAGCAGTACTTC
few | TRBJ2-7 | TRBD2 | TRBV6-1 | 16 | CASSQHRGLAGNEQYF | TGTGCCAGCAGTCAACACCGCGGACTAGCGGGTAACGAGCAGTACTTC
- | TRBJ2-1 | TRBD1 | TRBV6-2/TRBV6-3 | 15 | CASSVADRAYNEQFF | TGTGCCAGCAGCGTAGCGGACAGGGCTTACAATGAGCAGTTCTTC
few | TRBJ2-3 | - | TRBV20-1 | 13 | CSASRDFTDTQYF | TGCAGTGCTAGTCGGGACTTCACAGATACGCAGTATTTT
few | TRBJ2-2 | TRBD1 | TRBV20-1 | 18 | CSARDPRTGTTNTGELFF | TGCAGTGCTAGAGATCCCCGGACAGGGACCACGAACACCGGGGAGCTGTTTTTT
few | TRBJ2-7 | TRBD1 | TRBV6-2/TRBV6-3 | 15 | CASSYSGDSNYEQYF | TGTGCCAGCAGTTACTCCGGGGACAGCAACTACGAGCAGTACTTC
- | TRBJ2-7 | - | TRBV18 | 16 | CASSNFRGGSHYEQYF | TGTGCCAGCTCAAACTTCAGGGGAGGGTCCCACTACGAGCAGTACTTC
few | TRBJ2-7 | TRBD1 | TRBV6-1 | 16 | CASSLHLQQGVYEQYF | TGTGCCAGCAGCCTTCACCTACAACAGGGGGTCTACGAGCAGTACTTC
few | TRBJ2-1 | - | TRBV29-1 | 12 | CSVDKDYNEQFF | TGCAGCGTGGACAAAGACTACAATGAGCAGTTCTTC
many | TRBJ2-3 | - | TRBV5-5 | 11 | CASTQGDTQYF | TGTGCCAGCACTCAAGGGGATACGCAGTATTTT
few | TRBJ2-2 | - | TRBV15 | 14 | CAATSGHNTGELFF | TGTGCCGCGACCTCGGGACACAACACCGGGGAGCTGTTTTTT
- | TRBJ2-5 | TRBD2 | TRBV4-3 | 14 | CASSQGASGETQYF | TGCGCCAGCAGCCAAGGAGCTAGCGGAGAGACCCAGTACTTC
few | TRBJ2-1 | - | TRBV7-8 | 20 | CASSSQSNRTDDRTYNEQFF | TGTGCCAGCAGCTCGCAATCCAACCGAACAGATGACCGTACCTACAATGAGCAGTTCTTC
few | TRBJ2-3 | TRBD1 | TRBV6-5 | 14 | CASSYSQGADTQYF | TGTGCCAGCAGTTACTCCCAGGGGGCAGATACGCAGTATTTT
- | TRBJ1-5 | TRBD1 | TRBV30 | 16 | CAWSGSGTGGNQPQHF | TGTGCCTGGAGTGGCTCCGGGACAGGGGGCAATCAGCCCCAGCATTTT
few | TRBJ2-1 | - | TRBV20-1 | 12 | CSKARGQAEQFF | TGCAGTAAAGCCCGGGGGCAAGCTGAGCAGTTCTTC
few | TRBJ2-2 | - | TRBV6-1 | 13 | CASSESVAGELFF | TGTGCCAGCAGTGAATCCGTCGCCGGGGAGCTGTTTTTT
- | TRBJ1-1 | - | TRBV20-1 | 14 | CSAPVPGRDTEAFF | TGCAGTGCTCCCGTCCCCGGGAGGGACACTGAAGCTTTCTTT
- | TRBJ2-3 | TRBD2 | TRBV5-6 | 17 | CASSYQRGTSGTDTQYF | TGTGCCAGCAGCTACCAAAGAGGGACTAGCGGCACAGATACGCAGTATTTT
once | TRBJ2-6 | TRBD1 | TRBV5-1 | 16 | CASSQTGDSGANVLAF | TGCGCCAGCAGCCAGACAGGGGACTCTGGGGCCAACGTCCTGGCTTTC
few | TRBJ2-7 | TRBD1 | TRBV5-1 | 14 | CASKSTGGGNEQYF | TGCGCCAGCAAGTCGACAGGGGGAGGGAACGAGCAGTACTTC
few | TRBJ2-2 | TRBD2 | TRBV4-3 | 17 | CASSQALSGTNTGELFF | TGCGCCAGCAGCCAAGCGTTAAGCGGGACGAACACCGGGGAGCTGTTTTTT
few | TRBJ1-6 | - | TRBV5-1 | 15 | CASSLRTAYNSPLHF | TGCGCCAGCAGCTTAAGGACAGCGTATAATTCACCCCTCCACTTT
few | TRBJ2-7 | - | TRBV5-1 | 14 | CASSLAAGSGEQYF | TGCGCCAGCAGCTTGGCTGCAGGGAGCGGCGAGCAGTACTTC
few | TRBJ2-1 | - | TRBV7-8 | 17 | CASSLPGGMSSYNEQFF | TGTGCCAGCAGCCTCCCCGGTGGGATGAGCTCCTACAATGAGCAGTTCTTC
- | TRBJ2-7 | - | TRBV4-2 | 14 | CASSQEGLIYEQYF | TGTGCCAGCAGCCAAGAGGGGCTTATCTACGAGCAGTACTTC
few | TRBJ2-4 | TRBD1 | TRBV24-1 | 16 | CATSDGTAKAKNIQYF | TGTGCCACCAGTGATGGGACAGCCAAGGCCAAAAACATTCAGTACTTC
few | TRBJ2-1 | TRBD1 | TRBV25-1 | 14 | CASSDRGLYNEQFF | TGTGCCAGCAGTGACAGGGGGCTATACAATGAGCAGTTCTTC